This is a list of T cell receptor beta chains from one sample in a study of cytomegalovirus exposure and HLA in healthy donors. TCRdb's copy holds only in-frame clones and misses some; the assay was immunoSEQ multiplex PCR. This sample carries roughly 200,000 clones, around 83% of them seen once, and the ten largest clones take approximately 1.5%. Sequencing was performed on PBMCs. The receptors shown here come from a woman under 30 in good health and CMV-seronegative. Each CDR3 is given with its conserved first and last residue. D genes are given only for firm matches. Where a row states a size, it is once, few, many or the class of an expanded clone; other rows omit it.

.,.,TRBJ2-5,TRBV29-1,TGCAGCGTTGAAGTCAGGAAGGAAGAGACCCAGTACTTC,CSVEVRKEETQYF
.,TRBD1,TRBJ2-7,TRBV10-1,TGCGCCAGCAGTGGTGACAGGGTGGACGAGCAGTACTTC,CASSGDRVDEQYF
.,.,TRBJ2-5,TRBV6-6,TGTGCCAGCAGTTACCGGCTAGCCCGCGAGACCCAGTACTTC,CASSYRLARETQYF
few,TRBD2,TRBJ2-2,TRBV30,TGTGCCTGGAATTCAGCCTGGCTAGCGGGAGCCGGGGAGCTGTTTTTT,CAWNSAWLAGAGELFF
.,TRBD1,TRBJ2-3,TRBV7-9,TGTGCCAGCAGCTGGGACAGTCGGATGGAGACAGATACGCAGTATTTT,CASSWDSRMETDTQYF
.,.,TRBJ2-1,TRBV6-6,TGTGCCAGCGTAGAGGGGGACAGGGCGGGGGGAATTGAGCAGTTCTTC,CASVEGDRAGGIEQFF
.,.,TRBJ2-3,TRBV7-6,TGTGCCAGCAGCTTAGGGATAGCCGTCACAGATACGCAGTATTTT,CASSLGIAVTDTQYF
.,.,TRBJ1-4,TRBV11-3,TGTGCCAGCAGCTCCCAGGGGTCGACTAATGAAAAACTGTTTTTT,CASSSQGSTNEKLFF
.,.,TRBJ1-1,TRBV19,TGTGCCAGTAGTATAGTCGGAGGGATCGGCACTGAAGCTTTCTTT,CASSIVGGIGTEAFF
.,TRBD2,TRBJ2-5,TRBV9,TGTGCCCCCGGTGTAGCGGGCCGCCAAGAGACCCAGTACTTC,CAPGVAGRQETQYF
few,.,TRBJ1-1,TRBV28,TGTGCCAGCAGTCCCCCTATGAACACTGAAGCTTTCTTT,CASSPPMNTEAFF
few,TRBD1,TRBJ1-1,TRBV29-1,TGCAGCGTCCACAGGGGGGGGACTGAAGCTTTCTTT,CSVHRGGTEAFF
.,.,TRBJ2-2,TRBV5-1,TGCGCCAGCAGCGCCGGACAGGGAGGGAGCACCGGGGAGCTGTTTTTT,CASSAGQGGSTGELFF
.,.,TRBJ2-7,TRBV11-2,TGTGCCAGCAGCATACCTCCGGGATTAGTCGGCCACGAGCAGTACTTC,CASSIPPGLVGHEQYF
.,.,TRBJ2-5,TRBV6-6,TGTGCCAGCAGTTACGGGCAGGGAAGGGAAGAGACCCAGTACTTC,CASSYGQGREETQYF
once,TRBD1,TRBJ2-5,TRBV25-1,TGTGCCAGCCAACGATCTAAACAGGGGACCCCCAAAGAGACCCAGTACTTC,CASQRSKQGTPKETQYF
few,TRBD1,TRBJ1-1,TRBV5-4,TGTGCCAGCAGCCCCGAGGAAACAGGGGTTTTAGGCACTGAAGCTTTCTTT,CASSPEETGVLGTEAFF
.,TRBD2,TRBJ2-3,TRBV5-4,TGTGCCAGCAGCTCGTTCGGGACTACTGACACAGATACGCAGTATTTT,CASSSFGTTDTDTQYF
.,.,TRBJ1-6,TRBV30,TGTGCCTGGAGTGAACAGGGACCCCCCCTCCACTTT,CAWSEQGPPLHF
.,.,TRBJ2-1,TRBV11-2,TGTGCCAGCAGCTTAGGTCAGCGGGCTCCCTACAATGAGCAGTTCTTC,CASSLGQRAPYNEQFF
.,.,TRBJ1-2,TRBV11-3,TGTGCCAGCAGCCCCGGGACTGATACCTATGGCTACACCTTC,CASSPGTDTYGYTF
.,TRBD1,TRBJ1-6,TRBV7-2,TGTGCCAGCAGCTTCCACCCGGGACAGCATAATTCACCCCTCCACTTT,CASSFHPGQHNSPLHF
.,TRBD2,TRBJ2-5,TRBV4-3,TGCGCCAGCAGCCCTACCCGGGCGGCGGGAGGGCTGTGGGAGACCCAGTACTTC,CASSPTRAAGGLWETQYF
.,.,TRBJ1-1,TRBV28,TGTGCCAGCAGTCTGGCAATCACTGAAGCTTTCTTT,CASSLAITEAFF
.,TRBD1,TRBJ2-1,TRBV7-2,TGTGCCAGCCGCCACCACCTCGGACAGGGGAATGAGCAGTTCTTC,CASRHHLGQGNEQFF
once,TRBD1,TRBJ2-7,TRBV2,TGTGCCAGCAGCTACAGGGGGCGTGAGCAGTACTTC,CASSYRGREQYF
.,.,TRBJ1-2,TRBV7-9,TGTGCCAGCAGCTTAGTTCCAGGGGCGACCACCAACTATGGCTACACCTTC,CASSLVPGATTNYGYTF
once,.,TRBJ2-4,TRBV11-3,TGTGCCAGCAGCTTAGATAAGGGGCCCCAAGCCAAAAACATTCAGTACTTC,CASSLDKGPQAKNIQYF
.,.,TRBJ1-2,TRBV9,TGTGCCAGCAGCGTAGTAGTACAGGGTGACTATGGCTACACCTTC,CASSVVVQGDYGYTF
once,TRBD2,TRBJ2-1,TRBV7-8,TGTGCCAGCAGCGTTTCCGGGACTAGATACAATGAGCAGTTCTTC,CASSVSGTRYNEQFF
.,.,TRBJ2-1,TRBV25-1,TGTGCCAGCAGTGAGGCGGGTGTCAATGAGCAGTTCTTC,CASSEAGVNEQFF
.,TRBD2,TRBJ2-1,TRBV4-3,TGCGCCAGCAGCCAAGATCGTGGACTAGCGGGAGACAATGAGCAGTTCTTC,CASSQDRGLAGDNEQFF
.,.,TRBJ2-5,TRBV7-6,TGTGCCAGCAGCTTAGTTCCCGAGGGGGTCCAAGAGACCCAGTACTTC,CASSLVPEGVQETQYF
.,TRBD2,TRBJ2-1,TRBV5-4,TGTGCCAGCAGCTTGGATCTAGCGGTCTACAATGAGCAGTTCTTC,CASSLDLAVYNEQFF
.,.,TRBJ1-1,TRBV11-2,TGTGCCAGCAGCTTCAAGGGGTTTATGAACACTGAAGCTTTCTTT,CASSFKGFMNTEAFF
.,.,TRBJ1-5,TRBV4-2,TGTGCCAGCAGCCAGCAAAACAGGGCTGGGGATAGCAATCAGCCCCAGCATTTT,CASSQQNRAGDSNQPQHF
.,TRBD1,TRBJ2-3,TRBV6-5,TGTGCCAGCAGTATAGACAGGGTCAGGACAGATACGCAGTATTTT,CASSIDRVRTDTQYF
.,TRBD2,TRBJ2-5,TRBV27,TGTGCCAGCAGTTTCTCTAGCGGAGAGTATCAAGAGACCCAGTACTTC,CASSFSSGEYQETQYF
.,.,TRBJ1-1,TRBV9,TGTGCCAGCAGCGTAGTGATAGGGGATGGGGAAGCTTTCTTT,CASSVVIGDGEAFF
.,TRBD2,TRBJ2-3,TRBV10-2,TGCGCCAGCAGTGAGTGGGGGACTAGCGGGAGGTCCGATACGCAGTATTTT,CASSEWGTSGRSDTQYF
.,TRBD2,TRBJ2-3,TRBV7-2,TGTGCCAGCAGCCCGAAGTCTAGCGGAATTGGCACAGATACGCAGTATTTT,CASSPKSSGIGTDTQYF
.,TRBD1,TRBJ2-1,TRBV5-1,TGCGCCAGCAGCTTCGGGACAGGAGACAATGAGCAGTTCTTC,CASSFGTGDNEQFF
.,TRBD2,TRBJ2-1,TRBV5-1,TGCGCCAGCAGCTCACAGCCGGGACTAGGTATCAATGAGCAGTTCTTC,CASSSQPGLGINEQFF
.,.,TRBJ1-2,TRBV9,TGTGCCAGCAGCGTAGGTTCAGGAATCTATGGCTACACCTTC,CASSVGSGIYGYTF
.,.,TRBJ2-1,TRBV5-6,TGTGCCAGCAGCTTAGCGGTTAGCTCCTACAATGAGCAGTTCTTC,CASSLAVSSYNEQFF
.,TRBD1,TRBJ1-1,TRBV4-3,TGCGCCAGCAGCCAAGAGGGACAGTACACTGAAGCTTTCTTT,CASSQEGQYTEAFF
.,TRBD2,TRBJ2-1,TRBV5-1,TGCGCCAGCACGCTAGCGGGAGGGTCGGTTTCGTTCGATGAGCAGTTCTTC,CASTLAGGSVSFDEQFF
.,.,TRBJ1-5,TRBV9,TGTGCCAGCAGCGTAGAGCCCAATCAGCCCCAGCATTTT,CASSVEPNQPQHF
.,TRBD2,TRBJ2-5,TRBV30,TGTGCCTGGAGGCTCCCAGGAGGGACTAGCCAAGAGACCCAGTACTTC,CAWRLPGGTSQETQYF
.,TRBD2,TRBJ2-2,TRBV30,TGTGCCTGGAGGTCAACTAGCGGAGAGAACACCGGGGAGCTGTTTTTT,CAWRSTSGENTGELFF
.,TRBD1,TRBJ2-2,TRBV9,TGTGCCAGCAGCGGTTGGACAGGGGGCGCTTCCGGGGAGCTGTTTTTT,CASSGWTGGASGELFF
.,TRBD2,TRBJ2-1,TRBV27,TGTGCCAGCAGTTCCACTCTAGCGGGAGGGTCTTATGAGCAGTTCTTC,CASSSTLAGGSYEQFF
.,TRBD2,TRBJ2-3,TRBV15,TGTGCCACCAGCAGCGACGGGACTAGCGGAGAGTCTGATACGCAGTATTTT,CATSSDGTSGESDTQYF
.,TRBD1,TRBJ1-2,TRBV30,TGTGCCTGGAGCGTGACAGGGGTCCATGGCTACACCTTC,CAWSVTGVHGYTF
.,TRBD1,TRBJ2-1,TRBV2,TGTGCCAGCAGGGTTGACAGGGGGAGTCACAATGAGCAGTTCTTC,CASRVDRGSHNEQFF
.,TRBD1,TRBJ2-2,TRBV6-1,TGTGCCAGCAGTACCGGACAGGGGGACACCGGGGAGCTGTTTTTT,CASSTGQGDTGELFF
.,.,TRBJ1-2,TRBV27,TGTGCCAGCAGCCTACAGCCTAACTATGGCTACACCTTC,CASSLQPNYGYTF
.,TRBD1,TRBJ1-4,TRBV6-5,TGTGCCAGCAGTTACTCGACAGGGGGGAATGAAAAACTGTTTTTT,CASSYSTGGNEKLFF
.,TRBD1,TRBJ2-3,TRBV7-8,TGTGCCATCTTAAAGCCGGGACAGGGTTGGACAGATACGCAGTATTTT,CAILKPGQGWTDTQYF
once,.,TRBJ1-3,TRBV10-3,TGTGCCATCACTGAAGATAGTTCGGGAAACACCATATATTTT,CAITEDSSGNTIYF